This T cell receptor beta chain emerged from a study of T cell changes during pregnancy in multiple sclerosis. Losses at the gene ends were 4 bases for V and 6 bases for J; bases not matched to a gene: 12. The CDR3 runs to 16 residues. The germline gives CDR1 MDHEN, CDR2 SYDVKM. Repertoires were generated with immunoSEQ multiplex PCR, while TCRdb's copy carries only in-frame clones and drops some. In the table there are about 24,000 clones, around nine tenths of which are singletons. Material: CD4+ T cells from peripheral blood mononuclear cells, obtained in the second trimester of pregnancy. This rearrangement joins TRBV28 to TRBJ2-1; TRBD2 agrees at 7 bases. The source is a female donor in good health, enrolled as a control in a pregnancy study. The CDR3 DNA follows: TGTGCCAGCAGTTCCCGAGGGAGCGGGAAAGCCAATGAGCAGTTCTTC. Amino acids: CASSSRGSGKANEQFF.